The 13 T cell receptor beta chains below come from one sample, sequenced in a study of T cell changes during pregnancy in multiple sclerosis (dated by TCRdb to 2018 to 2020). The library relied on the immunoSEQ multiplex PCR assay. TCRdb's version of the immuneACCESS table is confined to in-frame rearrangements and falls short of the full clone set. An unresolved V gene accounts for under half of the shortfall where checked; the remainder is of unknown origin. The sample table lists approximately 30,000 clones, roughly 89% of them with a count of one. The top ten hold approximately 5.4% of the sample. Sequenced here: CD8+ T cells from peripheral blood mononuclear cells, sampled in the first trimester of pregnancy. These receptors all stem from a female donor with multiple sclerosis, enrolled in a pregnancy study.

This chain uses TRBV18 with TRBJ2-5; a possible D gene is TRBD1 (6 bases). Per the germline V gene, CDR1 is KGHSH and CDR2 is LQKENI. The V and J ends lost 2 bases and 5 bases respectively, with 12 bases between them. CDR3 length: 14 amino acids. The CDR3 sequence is CASSPTGKWETQYF. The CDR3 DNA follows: TGTGCCAGCTCACCAACAGGGAAATGGGAGACCCAGTACTTC.

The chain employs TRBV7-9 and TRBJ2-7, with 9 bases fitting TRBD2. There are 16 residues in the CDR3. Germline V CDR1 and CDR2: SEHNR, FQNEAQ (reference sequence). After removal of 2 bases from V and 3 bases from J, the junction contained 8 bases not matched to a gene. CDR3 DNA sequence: TGTGCCAGCAGCTTACTTGGAGCGGGAGGCCTCTACGAGCAGTACTTC. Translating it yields CASSLLGAGGLYEQYF. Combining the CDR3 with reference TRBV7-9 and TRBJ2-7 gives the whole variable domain DTGVSQNPRHKITKRGQNVTFRCDPISEHNRLYWYRQTLGQGPEFLTYFQNEAQLEKSRLLSDRFSAERPKGSFSTLEIQRTEQGDSAMYLCASSLLGAGGLYEQYFGPGTRLTVT.

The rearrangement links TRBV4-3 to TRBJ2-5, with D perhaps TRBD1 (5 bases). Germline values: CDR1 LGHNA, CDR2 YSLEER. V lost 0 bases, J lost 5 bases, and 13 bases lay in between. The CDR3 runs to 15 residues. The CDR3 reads CASSQDGARGETQYF. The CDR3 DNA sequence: TGCGCCAGCAGCCAAGATGGCGCTAGGGGTGAGACCCAGTACTTC.

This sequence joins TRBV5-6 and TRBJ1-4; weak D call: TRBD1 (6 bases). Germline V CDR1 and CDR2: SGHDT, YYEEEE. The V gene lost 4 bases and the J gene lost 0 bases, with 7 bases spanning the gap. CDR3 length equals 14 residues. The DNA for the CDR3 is TGTGCCAGCAGCCCAGGGGCAACTAATGAAAAACTGTTTTTT. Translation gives CASSPGATNEKLFF.

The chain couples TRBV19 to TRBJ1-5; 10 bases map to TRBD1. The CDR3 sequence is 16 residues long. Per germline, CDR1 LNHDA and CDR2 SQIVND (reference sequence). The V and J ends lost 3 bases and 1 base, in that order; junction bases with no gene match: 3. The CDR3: CASSIGGQGSNQPQHF. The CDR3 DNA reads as TGTGCCAGTAGTATTGGGGGACAGGGGAGCAATCAGCCCCAGCATTTT.

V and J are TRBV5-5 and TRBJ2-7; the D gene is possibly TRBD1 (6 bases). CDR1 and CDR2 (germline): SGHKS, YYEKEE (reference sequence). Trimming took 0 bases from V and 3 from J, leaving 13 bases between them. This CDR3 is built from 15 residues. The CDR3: CASSLGQGRYYEQYF. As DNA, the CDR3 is TGTGCCAGCAGCTTGGGGCAGGGGAGATACTACGAGCAGTACTTC. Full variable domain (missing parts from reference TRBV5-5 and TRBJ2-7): DAGVTQSPTHLIKTRGQQVTLRCSPISGHKSVSWYQQVLGQGPQFIFQYYEKEERGRGNFPDRFSARQFPNYSSELNVNALLLGDSALYLCASSLGQGRYYEQYFGPGTRLTVT.

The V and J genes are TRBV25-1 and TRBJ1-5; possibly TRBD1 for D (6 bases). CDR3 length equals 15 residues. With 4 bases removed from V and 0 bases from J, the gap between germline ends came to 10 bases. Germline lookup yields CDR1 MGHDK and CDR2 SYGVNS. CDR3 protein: CASSAGHNSNQPQHF. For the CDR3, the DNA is TGTGCCAGCAGTGCGGGACACAATAGCAATCAGCCCCAGCATTTT.

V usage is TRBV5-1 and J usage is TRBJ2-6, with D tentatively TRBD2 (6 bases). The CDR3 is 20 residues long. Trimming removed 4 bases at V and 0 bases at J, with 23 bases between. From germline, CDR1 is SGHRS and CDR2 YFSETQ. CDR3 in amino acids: CASSPDQVGAGSSGANVLTF. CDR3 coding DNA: TGCGCCAGCAGCCCCGACCAAGTTGGGGCGGGGAGCTCTGGGGCCAACGTCCTGACTTTC.

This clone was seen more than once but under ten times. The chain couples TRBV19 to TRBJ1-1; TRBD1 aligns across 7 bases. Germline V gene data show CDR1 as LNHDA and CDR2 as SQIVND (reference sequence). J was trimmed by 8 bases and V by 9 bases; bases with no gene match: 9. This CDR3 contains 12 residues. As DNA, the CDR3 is TGTGCCAGCCAAGGGGGCCCGGTAGAAGCTTTCTTT. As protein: CASQGGPVEAFF.

DNA of the CDR3: TGTGCCAGCAGCTCGTATGAGGGTTACACTGAAGCTTTCTTT. Protein sequence: CASSSYEGYTEAFF. The chain has TRBV9 and TRBJ1-1; D not resolved. The CDR3 loop spans 14 amino acids. Germline values: CDR1 SGDLS, CDR2 YYNGEE. Trimming took 4 bases from V and 3 from J, leaving 13 bases between them.

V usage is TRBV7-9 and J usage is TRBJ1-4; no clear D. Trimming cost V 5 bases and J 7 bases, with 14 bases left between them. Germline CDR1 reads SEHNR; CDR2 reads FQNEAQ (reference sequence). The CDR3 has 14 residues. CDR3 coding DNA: TGTGCCAGCAGCCGACTTGTACCTCGTGAAAAACTGTTTTTT. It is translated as CASSRLVPREKLFF.

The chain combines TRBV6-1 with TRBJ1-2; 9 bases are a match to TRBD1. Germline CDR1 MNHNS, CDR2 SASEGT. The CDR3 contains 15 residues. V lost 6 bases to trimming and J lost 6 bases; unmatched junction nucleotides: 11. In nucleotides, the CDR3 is TGTGCCAGCAGACTACGATCACAGGGGGCGGATGGCTACACCTTC. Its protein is CASRLRSQGADGYTF.

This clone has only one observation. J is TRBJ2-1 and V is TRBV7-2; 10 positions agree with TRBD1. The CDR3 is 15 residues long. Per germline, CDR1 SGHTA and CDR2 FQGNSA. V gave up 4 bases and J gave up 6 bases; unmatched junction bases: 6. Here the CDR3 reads CASSSTGGACNEQFF. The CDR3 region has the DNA TGTGCCAGCAGCTCGACAGGGGGCGCTTGCAATGAGCAGTTCTTC. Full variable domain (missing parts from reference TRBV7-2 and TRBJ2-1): GAGVSQSPSNKVTEKGKDVELRCDPISGHTALYWYRQSLGQGLEFLIYFQGNSAPDKSGLPSDRFSAERTGGSVSTLTIQRTQQEDSAVYLCASSSTGGACNEQFFGPGTRLTVL.